This T cell receptor beta chain was sequenced for a study of response to subunit inactivated influenza vaccine. Trimming pared 1 base from V and 1 base from J, leaving 9 bases between. The CDR3 is 15 residues long. TCRdb processed the RT-PCR reads anew with MiXCR; each CDR3 protein has one entry. The sample yields hundreds of thousands of distinct CDR3 sequences, approximately 15% seen once. Notes on the study in general: Few additional T cells are recruited per seasonal influenza vaccination, authors suggested.

About this clonotype: Its target is unknown. It may be a read error: a sequence one base away is much more abundant.

This rearrangement joins TRBV12-3 or TRBV12-4 to TRBJ2-3; tentative D call: TRBD1 (6 bases). This sequence originates from a man between 45 and 60 years old who received an inactivated influenza vaccine. Specimen: PBMCs from blood, collected less than 15 days before vaccination. The CDR3 DNA sequence: TGTGCCAGCAGTTTAGGACAGGCTTGCACAGATACGCAGTATTTT. It yields the protein CASSLGQACTDTQYF.